These 12 T cell receptor beta chains share one sample of origin, sequenced in a study of blood T cell repertoires in COVID-19. Sequenced by immunoSEQ multiplex PCR; TCRdb stores in-frame clones only, minus some. The data contain 250,000 or so clones, approximately 90% of them seen just once; the ten biggest clones take up about 3%. Sequencing was performed on PBMCs or T cells enriched from blood (not recorded which). The receptors come from a man in his forties who had been exposed to COVID-19.

This clone was recorded once. This chain uses TRBV5-1 with TRBJ1-1; D uncertain. Trimming shortened V by 0 bases and J by 12 bases, and 15 bases separated the two germline ends. The V gene's germline CDR1 is SGHRS and CDR2 YFSETQ. This CDR3 has 13 residues. The CDR3 protein is CASSLVDRGGPFF. The CDR3 nucleotides are TGCGCCAGCAGCTTGGTGGACCGAGGAGGGCCTTTCTTT. Full variable domain (outside the CDR3, taken from reference TRBV5-1 and TRBJ1-1): KAGVTQTPRYLIKTRGQQVTLSCSPISGHRSVSWYQQTPGQGLQFLFEYFSETQRNKGNFPGRFSGRQFSNSRSEMNVSTLELGDSALYLCASSLVDRGGPFFGQGTRLTVV.

The chain recombines TRBV7-9 with TRBJ1-1; D is undetermined. V lost 7 bases to trimming and J lost 6 bases, with 15 bases between them. Germline CDR1 SEHNR, CDR2 FQNEAQ (reference sequence). This CDR3 has 13 amino acids. The CDR3 coding sequence is TGTGCCAGCAACCCATACTACGTTGCTGAAGCTTTCTTT. This gives the protein CASNPYYVAEAFF.

The chain combines TRBV5-4 with TRBJ1-1; 9 bases are a match to TRBD1. The CDR3 spans 15 residues. J was trimmed by 11 bases and V by 3 bases; bases with no gene match: 14. CDR1 is SGHNT, CDR2 YYREEE, per germline (reference sequence). In DNA form, the CDR3 reads TGTGCCAGCAGCTCCATATCTAACAGGGGGCAGGGTGCTTTCTTT. It translates to CASSSISNRGQGAFF.

The chain uses TRBV9 and TRBJ2-1; 9 nucleotides match TRBD2. V was pared by 0 bases and J by 8 bases, with 9 bases of the junction left unmatched. Germline CDR1 SGDLS, CDR2 YYNGEE. There are 16 residues in the CDR3. CDR3 sequence: CASSVGVSGRIDEQFF. The CDR3 nucleotides are TGTGCCAGCAGCGTAGGAGTTAGCGGGAGAATCGATGAGCAGTTCTTC.

The chain employs TRBV24-1 and TRBJ2-1, with a possible D match to TRBD1 (5 bases). The ends were cut back, 2 bases at V and 9 bases at J, with 10 bases in the middle. CDR1 KGHDR and CDR2 SFDVKD come from the germline V gene. This CDR3 has 13 amino acids. The CDR3: CATSDSGRTEQFF. As DNA, the CDR3 is TGTGCCACCAGTGATTCAGGGCGCACTGAGCAGTTCTTC.

In this sample, this clone turned up once. This chain joins TRBV2 and TRBJ2-1; TRBD2 is a possible D gene (6 bases). Trimming took 5 bases from V and 9 from J, leaving 17 bases between them. Germline V gene lookup returns CDR1 SNHLY and CDR2 FYNNEI. The CDR3 length is 14 residues. The CDR3 spells CASSLQTRASEQFF. DNA of the CDR3: TGTGCCAGCAGTCTTCAGACTAGGGCGAGTGAGCAGTTCTTC.

CDR3 region: CASSLDLAGGYNEQFF. The CDR3 bases are TGTGCCAGCAGTTTAGACCTAGCGGGAGGGTACAATGAGCAGTTCTTC. The chain employs TRBV27 and TRBJ2-1, with 12 bases identical to TRBD2. After removal of 2 bases from V and 4 bases from J, the junction contained 3 bases not matched to a gene. The germline V gene encodes CDR1 MNHEY and CDR2 SMNVEV (reference sequence). The CDR3 runs 16 residues.

This clone has just a few counts. The chain is built from TRBV2 and TRBJ1-3; no clear D gene. Between the trimmed V and J ends, which lost 8 bases and 0 bases, there was a span of 8 bases. This CDR3 is built from 13 residues. In germline, CDR1 is SNHLY, CDR2 FYNNEI. CDR3 in DNA: TGTGCCAGCCGACGGAGCTCTGGAAACACCATATATTTT. This gives the protein CASRRSSGNTIYF.

The chain joins TRBV4-1 to TRBJ1-5; unclear D gene. The length of the CDR3 is 15 residues. V was trimmed by 0 bases and J by 3 bases, leaving 9 bases between them. Germline CDR1 is MGHRA and CDR2 is YSYEKL. The DNA for the CDR3 is TGCGCCAGCAGCCAAGACACCGGGGACAATCAGCCCCAGCATTTT. Protein sequence: CASSQDTGDNQPQHF.

V usage is TRBV18 and J usage is TRBJ2-1; 11 positions match TRBD2. Germline V lookup: CDR1 KGHSH, CDR2 LQKENI. CDR3 length equals 13 residues. Unmatched junction bases numbered 3, after V lost 6 bases and J lost 8 bases. The CDR3 region has the DNA TGTGCCAGCTCCGGGACTAGCGGATATGAGCAGTTCTTC. It specifies CASSGTSGYEQFF.

V gene TRBV9 combines with J gene TRBJ2-3; the match to TRBD2 covers 11 bases. The length of the CDR3 is 15 residues. The germline V gene has CDR1 SGDLS and CDR2 YYNGEE. V shed 4 bases and J 1 base; nucleotides not matched to a gene: 2. CDR3 sequence reads: CASSKLAGGTDTQYF. CDR3 sequence (DNA): TGTGCCAGCAGCAAACTAGCGGGAGGCACAGATACGCAGTATTTT.

The V gene is TRBV30, the J gene TRBJ2-2; a possible D gene is TRBD2 (5 bases). Trimming shortened V by 0 bases and J by 5 bases, and 16 bases separated the two germline ends. Germline V lookup: CDR1 GTSNPN, CDR2 SVGIG (reference sequence). The CDR3 has 16 amino acids. CDR3 loop: CAWSVRGHERTGELFF. The CDR3 DNA is TGTGCCTGGAGTGTACGAGGGCATGAACGGACCGGGGAGCTGTTTTTT.